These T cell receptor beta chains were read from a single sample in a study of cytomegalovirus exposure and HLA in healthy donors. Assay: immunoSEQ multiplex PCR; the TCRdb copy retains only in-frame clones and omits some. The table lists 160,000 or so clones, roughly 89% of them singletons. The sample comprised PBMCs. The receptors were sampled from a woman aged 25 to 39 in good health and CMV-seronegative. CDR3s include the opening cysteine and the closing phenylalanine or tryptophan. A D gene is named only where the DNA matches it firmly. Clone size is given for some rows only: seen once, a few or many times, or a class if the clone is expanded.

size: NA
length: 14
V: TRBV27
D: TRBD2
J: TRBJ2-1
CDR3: CASRNREGLNEQFF
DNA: TGTGCCAGCAGAAATCGGGAGGGCCTCAATGAGCAGTTCTTC

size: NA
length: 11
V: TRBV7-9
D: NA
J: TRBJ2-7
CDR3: CASSHTYEQYF
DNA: TGTGCCAGCAGCCACACATACGAGCAGTACTTC

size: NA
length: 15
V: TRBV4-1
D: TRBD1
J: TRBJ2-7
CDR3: CASSQGGQGAYEQYF
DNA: TGCGCCAGCAGCCAAGGAGGGCAGGGGGCTTACGAGCAGTACTTC

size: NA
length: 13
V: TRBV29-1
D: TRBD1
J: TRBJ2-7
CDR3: CSAGTGTDYEQYF
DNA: TGCAGCGCCGGAACCGGGACAGATTACGAGCAGTACTTC

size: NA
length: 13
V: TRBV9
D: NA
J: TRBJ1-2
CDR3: CASSVGGDYGYTF
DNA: TGTGCCAGCAGCGTAGGGGGGGACTATGGCTACACCTTC

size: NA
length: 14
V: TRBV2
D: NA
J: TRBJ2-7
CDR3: CASSGERITYEQYF
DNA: TGTGCCAGCAGTGGAGAGCGGATCACCTACGAGCAGTACTTC

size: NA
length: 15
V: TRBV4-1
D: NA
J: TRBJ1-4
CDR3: CASSQDNLFNEKLFF
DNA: TGCGCCAGCAGCCAAGATAACCTATTCAATGAAAAACTGTTTTTT

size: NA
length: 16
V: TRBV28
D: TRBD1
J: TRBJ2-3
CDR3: CASSGTGGEVVDTQYF
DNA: TGTGCCAGCAGTGGGACAGGGGGTGAGGTGGTAGATACGCAGTATTTT

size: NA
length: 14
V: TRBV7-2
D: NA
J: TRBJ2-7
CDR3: CASSLAGTLYEQYF
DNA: TGTGCCAGCAGCTTAGCCGGGACACTCTACGAGCAGTACTTC

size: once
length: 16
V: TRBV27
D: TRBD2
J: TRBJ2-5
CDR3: CASRPGLAGGEETQYF
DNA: TGTGCCAGCAGACCGGGACTAGCGGGAGGGGAAGAGACCCAGTACTTC

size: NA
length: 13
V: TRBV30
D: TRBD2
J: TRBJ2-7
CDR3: CAWNSGGLGEQYF
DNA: TGTGCCTGGAACTCGGGGGGGTTGGGCGAGCAGTACTTC

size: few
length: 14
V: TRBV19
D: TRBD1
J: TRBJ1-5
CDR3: CASSMGAGGRPQHF
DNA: TGTGCCAGTAGTATGGGGGCAGGGGGCAGGCCCCAGCATTTT

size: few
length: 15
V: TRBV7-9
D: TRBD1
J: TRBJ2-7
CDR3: CASSLFRDRAYEQYF
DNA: TGTGCCAGCAGCTTATTTCGGGACAGAGCCTACGAGCAGTACTTC

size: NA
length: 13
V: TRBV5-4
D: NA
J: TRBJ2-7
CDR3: CASSLPGVYEQYF
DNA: TGTGCCAGCAGCTTGCCAGGGGTCTACGAGCAGTACTTC

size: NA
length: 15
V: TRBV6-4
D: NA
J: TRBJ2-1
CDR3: CASSDSRQGFDEQFF
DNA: TGTGCCAGCAGTGACTCGAGGCAGGGGTTCGATGAGCAGTTCTTC

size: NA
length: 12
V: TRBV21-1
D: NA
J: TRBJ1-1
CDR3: CASSKGHTEAFF
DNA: TGTGCCAGCAGCAAAGGTCATACTGAAGCTTTCTTT

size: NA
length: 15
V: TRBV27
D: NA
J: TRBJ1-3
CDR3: CASSLSSGLGNTIYF
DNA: TGTGCCAGCAGTTTATCTTCCGGTTTGGGAAACACCATATATTTT

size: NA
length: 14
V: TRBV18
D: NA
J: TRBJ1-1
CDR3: CASSPKTGNTEAFF
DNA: TGTGCCAGCTCACCCAAGACGGGGAACACTGAAGCTTTCTTT

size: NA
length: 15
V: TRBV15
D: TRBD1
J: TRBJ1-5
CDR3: CATSRDSGGDQPQHF
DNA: TGTGCCACCAGCAGAGACTCAGGGGGAGATCAGCCCCAGCATTTT

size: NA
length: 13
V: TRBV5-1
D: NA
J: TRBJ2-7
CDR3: CASSLGLVYEQYF
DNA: TGCGCCAGCAGCTTGGGACTAGTCTACGAGCAGTACTTC

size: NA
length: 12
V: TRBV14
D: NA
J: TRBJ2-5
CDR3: CASSLSPETQYF
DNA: TGTGCCAGCAGCCTTTCTCCAGAGACCCAGTACTTC

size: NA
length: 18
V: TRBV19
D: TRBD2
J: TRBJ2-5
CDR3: CATPENPGEGLAGETQYF
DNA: TGTGCCACCCCCGAGAACCCAGGGGAAGGACTAGCGGGGGAGACCCAGTACTTC

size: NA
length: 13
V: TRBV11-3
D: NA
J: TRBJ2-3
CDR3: CASSNSFPDTQYF
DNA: TGTGCCAGCAGCAACTCTTTCCCAGATACGCAGTATTTT

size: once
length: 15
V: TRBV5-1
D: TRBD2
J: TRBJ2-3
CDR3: CASSFSAGEVDTQYF
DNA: TGCGCCAGCAGCTTCTCAGCGGGAGAGGTAGATACGCAGTATTTT

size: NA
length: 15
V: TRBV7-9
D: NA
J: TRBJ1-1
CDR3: CASSSPWQMNTEAFF
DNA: TGTGCCAGCAGCTCACCGTGGCAGATGAACACTGAAGCTTTCTTT

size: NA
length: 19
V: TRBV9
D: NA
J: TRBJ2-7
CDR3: CASSPRAARPFYGGYEQYF
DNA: TGTGCCAGCAGCCCACGGGCGGCCAGGCCCTTTTACGGGGGATACGAGCAGTACTTC

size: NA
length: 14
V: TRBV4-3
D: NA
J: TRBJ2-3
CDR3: CASSQEFRTDTQYF
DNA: TGCGCCAGCAGCCAAGAGTTCCGGACAGATACGCAGTATTTT

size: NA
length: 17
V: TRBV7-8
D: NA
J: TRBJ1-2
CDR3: CASSSGLDGGPPMGVTF
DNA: TGTGCCAGCAGCTCTGGCCTAGACGGGGGGCCACCGATGGGGGTTACCTTC

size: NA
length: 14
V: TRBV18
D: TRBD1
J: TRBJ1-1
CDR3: CASSLDRGYTEAFF
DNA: TGTGCCAGCTCACTCGACAGGGGGTATACTGAAGCTTTCTTT

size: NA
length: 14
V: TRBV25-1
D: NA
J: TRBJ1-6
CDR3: CATRDTAYNSPLHF
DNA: TGTGCCACCCGGGACACCGCTTATAATTCACCCCTCCACTTT

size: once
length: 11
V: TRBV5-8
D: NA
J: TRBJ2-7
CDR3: CARVPLGFSFF
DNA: TGTGCCAGGGTGCCCTTGGGCTTCTCCTTCTTC